This is a list of T cell receptor beta chains from one sample in a study of cytomegalovirus exposure and HLA in healthy donors. Repertoires were generated with immunoSEQ multiplex PCR, while TCRdb's copy carries only in-frame clones and drops some. The data show 100,000 or so clones, 80% seen once. The sample comprised PBMCs. The receptors stem from a young man in good health and CMV-seropositive. CDR3s include the opening cysteine and the closing phenylalanine or tryptophan. The order of the fields is CDR3 protein, CDR3 DNA, J gene, D gene, clone size, V gene. D genes are given only for firm matches. Expanded clones get a size class; other rows say once, few or many, or leave the size out.

CDR3aa: CASSIMAGGSYEQYF
CDR3nt: TGTGCCAGCAGTATCATGGCAGGGGGCTCCTACGAGCAGTACTTC
j_gene: TRBJ2-7
d_gene: TRBD1
abundance: -
v_gene: TRBV27

CDR3aa: CASSSRTAPPYEQYF
CDR3nt: TGTGCCAGCAGCTCCAGGACAGCTCCACCCTACGAGCAGTACTTC
j_gene: TRBJ2-7
d_gene: -
abundance: -
v_gene: TRBV7-9

CDR3aa: CASSPEAGANVLTF
CDR3nt: TGTGCCAGCTCACCGGAAGCGGGGGCCAACGTCCTGACTTTC
j_gene: TRBJ2-6
d_gene: -
abundance: -
v_gene: TRBV18

CDR3aa: CASSLEIQGADTQYF
CDR3nt: TGTGCCAGCAGCTTAGAAATTCAGGGGGCAGATACGCAGTATTTT
j_gene: TRBJ2-3
d_gene: TRBD1
abundance: -
v_gene: TRBV7-2

CDR3aa: CASSDARDEKLFF
CDR3nt: TGTGCCAGCAGTGACGCGCGGGATGAAAAACTGTTTTTT
j_gene: TRBJ1-4
d_gene: -
abundance: -
v_gene: TRBV25-1

CDR3aa: CASSERESGNTIYF
CDR3nt: TGTGCCAGCAGTGAACGCGAGTCTGGAAACACCATATATTTT
j_gene: TRBJ1-3
d_gene: -
abundance: -
v_gene: TRBV6-1

CDR3aa: CSATGTVIQETQYF
CDR3nt: TGCAGCGCTACTGGGACAGTTATCCAAGAGACCCAGTACTTC
j_gene: TRBJ2-5
d_gene: TRBD1
abundance: -
v_gene: TRBV29-1

CDR3aa: CASSRDKFTDTQYF
CDR3nt: TGTGCCAGCAGCCGGGACAAATTCACAGATACGCAGTATTTT
j_gene: TRBJ2-3
d_gene: -
abundance: -
v_gene: TRBV6-1

CDR3aa: CASSDRDRSVGYTF
CDR3nt: TGCGCCAGCAGTGATAGGGACAGATCAGTTGGCTACACCTTC
j_gene: TRBJ1-2
d_gene: TRBD1
abundance: -
v_gene: TRBV10-2

CDR3aa: CSVGEGYTF
CDR3nt: TGCAGCGTTGGGGAGGGCTACACCTTC
j_gene: TRBJ1-2
d_gene: -
abundance: -
v_gene: TRBV29-1

CDR3aa: CASGLGGNYGYTF
CDR3nt: TGTGCCAGCGGACTAGGCGGAAACTATGGCTACACCTTC
j_gene: TRBJ1-2
d_gene: -
abundance: -
v_gene: TRBV6-1

CDR3aa: CASSTTGGAYNEQFF
CDR3nt: TGCGCCAGCAGCACTACCGGGGGAGCCTACAATGAGCAGTTCTTC
j_gene: TRBJ2-1
d_gene: -
abundance: -
v_gene: TRBV5-1

CDR3aa: CATSRDWGQQCF
CDR3nt: TGTGCCACCAGCAGAGATTGGGGACAGCAGTGCTTC
j_gene: TRBJ2-7
d_gene: TRBD1
abundance: -
v_gene: TRBV15

CDR3aa: CASSFGDSPLHF
CDR3nt: TGTGCCAGCAGCTTCGGGGATTCACCCCTCCACTTT
j_gene: TRBJ1-6
d_gene: -
abundance: -
v_gene: TRBV11-2

CDR3aa: CASAGETRGTQYF
CDR3nt: TGTGCCTCAGCGGGGGAGACCAGGGGTACGCAGTATTTT
j_gene: TRBJ2-3
d_gene: TRBD2
abundance: -
v_gene: TRBV19

CDR3aa: CASSFDREETQYF
CDR3nt: TGTGCCAGCAGCTTTGACAGGGAAGAGACCCAGTACTTC
j_gene: TRBJ2-5
d_gene: TRBD1
abundance: -
v_gene: TRBV5-4

CDR3aa: CASSQDPGGVQETQYF
CDR3nt: TGTGCCAGCAGCCAAGATCCGGGGGGCGTCCAAGAGACCCAGTACTTC
j_gene: TRBJ2-5
d_gene: -
abundance: once
v_gene: TRBV4-2

CDR3aa: CASTTNQGWETQYF
CDR3nt: TGCGCCAGCACTACAAACCAGGGCTGGGAGACCCAGTACTTC
j_gene: TRBJ2-5
d_gene: -
abundance: -
v_gene: TRBV5-1

CDR3aa: CASSLAGFGSEAFF
CDR3nt: TGTGCCAGCAGCTTAGCCGGGTTTGGGTCTGAAGCTTTCTTT
j_gene: TRBJ1-1
d_gene: -
abundance: -
v_gene: TRBV11-3

CDR3aa: CASSLGYGGTNTEAFF
CDR3nt: TGTGCCAGCAGTTTAGGGTATGGGGGGACGAACACTGAAGCTTTCTTT
j_gene: TRBJ1-1
d_gene: -
abundance: -
v_gene: TRBV27

CDR3aa: CASSQDWGQGIINQPQHF
CDR3nt: TGCGCCAGCAGCCAAGATTGGGGACAGGGGATTATCAATCAGCCCCAGCATTTT
j_gene: TRBJ1-5
d_gene: TRBD1
abundance: -
v_gene: TRBV4-1

CDR3aa: CASSPPWGPTDTQYF
CDR3nt: TGTGCCAGCAGCCCTCCTTGGGGCCCCACAGATACGCAGTATTTT
j_gene: TRBJ2-3
d_gene: -
abundance: -
v_gene: TRBV14

CDR3aa: CASSSGSTDGYTF
CDR3nt: TGTGCCAGCAGTTCCGGGTCAACGGATGGCTACACCTTC
j_gene: TRBJ1-2
d_gene: -
abundance: -
v_gene: TRBV7-9

CDR3aa: CASSLAAGLNTEAFF
CDR3nt: TGTGCCAGCAGCTTAGCCGCAGGCTTGAACACTGAAGCTTTCTTT
j_gene: TRBJ1-1
d_gene: -
abundance: few
v_gene: TRBV7-2

CDR3aa: CASSQRLGGGSYGYTF
CDR3nt: TGTGCCAGCAGCCAGCGATTGGGGGGGGGTAGCTATGGCTACACCTTC
j_gene: TRBJ1-2
d_gene: -
abundance: -
v_gene: TRBV14

CDR3aa: CASSPGQPYEQYF
CDR3nt: TGCGCCAGCAGTCCGGGACAGCCTTACGAGCAGTACTTC
j_gene: TRBJ2-7
d_gene: TRBD1
abundance: once
v_gene: TRBV4-1

CDR3aa: CASSPQGLAGHEQFF
CDR3nt: TGTGCCAGCAGCCCTCAGGGACTAGCGGGCCATGAGCAGTTCTTC
j_gene: TRBJ2-1
d_gene: TRBD2
abundance: -
v_gene: TRBV7-3

CDR3aa: CASSSATSEQETQYF
CDR3nt: TGTGCCAGCAGTTCCGCGACTAGCGAGCAAGAGACCCAGTACTTC
j_gene: TRBJ2-5
d_gene: TRBD2
abundance: few
v_gene: TRBV6-5

CDR3aa: CASSQQRTWHEQFF
CDR3nt: TGCGCCAGCAGCCAACAAAGGACTTGGCATGAGCAGTTCTTC
j_gene: TRBJ2-1
d_gene: -
abundance: -
v_gene: TRBV4-1

CDR3aa: CASSLSGPYEQYF
CDR3nt: TGCGCCAGCAGCTTGAGCGGACCCTACGAGCAGTACTTC
j_gene: TRBJ2-7
d_gene: -
abundance: once
v_gene: TRBV5-1

CDR3aa: CASSLQGQPQHF
CDR3nt: TGTGCCAGCAGTTTACAGGGGCAGCCCCAGCATTTT
j_gene: TRBJ1-5
d_gene: TRBD1
abundance: -
v_gene: TRBV7-8

CDR3aa: CSVSPPAGTEAFF
CDR3nt: TGCAGCGTGTCCCCTCCGGCGGGGACTGAAGCTTTCTTT
j_gene: TRBJ1-1
d_gene: -
abundance: -
v_gene: TRBV29-1

CDR3aa: CASRLQGGKLFF
CDR3nt: TGTGCCAGCCGTCTCCAGGGGGGAAAACTGTTTTTT
j_gene: TRBJ1-4
d_gene: TRBD1
abundance: -
v_gene: TRBV27

CDR3aa: CASSYGTDRTYF
CDR3nt: TGTGCCAGCAGTTACGGTACGGACAGGACGTACTTC
j_gene: TRBJ2-7
d_gene: TRBD1
abundance: -
v_gene: TRBV6-5

CDR3aa: CASSTQDTGELFF
CDR3nt: TGTGCCAGCAGCACCCAGGATACCGGGGAGCTGTTTTTT
j_gene: TRBJ2-2
d_gene: -
abundance: -
v_gene: TRBV6-5

CDR3aa: CASSHGQGNTEAFF
CDR3nt: TGTGCCAGCAGCCACGGACAGGGTAACACTGAAGCTTTCTTT
j_gene: TRBJ1-1
d_gene: TRBD1
abundance: once
v_gene: TRBV13

CDR3aa: CASSSGQSYEQYF
CDR3nt: TGTGCCAGCAGCTCGGGACAGAGCTACGAGCAGTACTTC
j_gene: TRBJ2-7
d_gene: TRBD1
abundance: once
v_gene: TRBV7-9